Presented here are 6 T cell receptor beta chains from one specimen sequenced in a study of blood T cell repertoires in COVID-19. Assay: immunoSEQ multiplex PCR; the TCRdb copy retains only in-frame clones and omits some. The table shows about 200,000 clones, with roughly 81% occurring only once. Sample: peripheral blood. All receptors come from a woman older than 75 with acute or convalescent COVID-19.

This chain links TRBV2 with TRBJ2-1; D is possibly TRBD1 (6 bases). This CDR3 contains 13 residues. V lost 4 bases and J 7 bases, leaving 11 bases between the germline ends. The V gene's germline CDR1 is SNHLY and CDR2 FYNNEI. The CDR3 region has the DNA TGTGCCAGCAGTGGGACAGCTGGGAATGAGCAGTTCTTC. Translation gives CASSGTAGNEQFF.

The chain is built from TRBV27 and TRBJ2-7; 12 bases map to TRBD2. The CDR3 has 18 residues. Per germline, CDR1 MNHEY and CDR2 SMNVEV (reference sequence). The J segment lost 0 bases and the V segment lost 2 bases, leaving 8 bases of the junction unmatched. CDR3 nucleotides: TGTGCCAGCAGTTTACACCGGCTAGCGGGAGGGATCTCCTACGAGCAGTACTTC. Protein product: CASSLHRLAGGISYEQYF.

The chain carries TRBV5-6 and TRBJ1-3; D may be TRBD1 (6 bases). Trimming removed 6 bases at V and 8 bases at J, with 21 bases between. Germline V CDR1 and CDR2: SGHDT, YYEEEE. There are 15 residues in the CDR3. CDR3 nucleotides: TGTGCCAGCACGCCACCGGGCAGGGGTGCGGACACCATATATTTT. Amino acid sequence: CASTPPGRGADTIYF. The full variable domain, in which reference TRBV5-6 and TRBJ1-3 provide the parts outside the CDR3, is DAGVTQSPTHLIKTRGQQVTLRCSPKSGHDTVSWYQQALGQGPQFIFQYYEEEERQRGNFPDRFSGHQFPNYSSELNVNALLLGDSALYLCASTPPGRGADTIYFGEGSWLTVV.

This clone was seen a handful of times. The chain employs TRBV28 and TRBJ1-2; 11 nucleotides agree with TRBD1. Per the germline V gene, CDR1 is MDHEN and CDR2 is SYDVKM. V was clipped by 6 bases and J by 6 bases; unmatched bases: 12. The CDR3 loop spans 16 amino acids. The CDR3 bases are TGTGCCAGCAGAATCTGGACAGGGGGCGAGGGAAATGGCTACACCTTC. Its protein is CASRIWTGGEGNGYTF.

V is TRBV6-6 and J is TRBJ1-2; tentative D call: TRBD1 (5 bases). CDR1 is MNHNY, CDR2 SVGAGI, per germline (reference sequence). The CDR3 has 13 amino acids. V was clipped by 6 bases and J by 7 bases, with 15 bases between them. Here the CDR3 reads CASRTGVRSGYTF. The CDR3 nucleotides are TGTGCCAGCAGAACGGGGGTCCGGAGTGGCTACACCTTC.

Concerning this clone itself: The same CDR3 arises from other DNA sequences in this sample as well. V usage is TRBV18 and J usage is TRBJ2-5; 9 bases align to TRBD1. CDR1 and CDR2 (germline): KGHSH, LQKENI. Trimming at V came to 1 base and at J to 4 bases, leaving 4 bases not matched to a gene. The CDR3 is made up of 15 amino acids. The CDR3 spells CASSPRTGVGETQYF. The DNA for the CDR3 is TGTGCCAGCTCACCACGGACAGGGGTTGGAGAGACCCAGTACTTC.